A single sample is the source of the 2 T cell receptor beta chains below, sequenced in a study of patients and donors after allogeneic stem cell transplantation. TCRdb recomputed calls from the RT-PCR reads with MiXCR, one row per CDR3 protein. This table holds about 110,000 distinct CDR3 sequences, 35% to 45% found once. The sample was blood, either unsorted or a sorted T cell fraction (not recorded which). These receptors were taken from a human donor who was either an allogeneic HSCT recipient or a stem cell or donor lymphocyte infusion donor (not recorded which). It is not recorded whose cells these are; they may come from a transplant donor.

This clonotype was observed a few times. The rearrangement links TRBV4-2 to TRBJ2-1; TRBD2 matches 7 bases. After removal of 3 bases from V and 9 bases from J, the junction contained 11 bases not matched to a gene. Germline V gene sequence: CDR1 LGHNA, CDR2 YNFKEQ. CDR3 length equals 15 residues. CDR3 region: CASSQASWERGEQFF. DNA for the CDR3: TGTGCCAGCAGCCAGGCCTCTTGGGAGCGGGGTGAGCAGTTCTTC.

This clonotype was detected only a few times. The gene calls are TRBV15 and TRBJ2-7; D remains ambiguous. Germline assignment: CDR1 LNHNV and CDR2 YYDKDF (reference sequence). The CDR3 length is 12 residues. Trimming took 0 bases from V and 7 from J, leaving 7 bases between them. The CDR3 nucleotides are TGTGCCACCAGCAGAGATCGGCGGGAGCAGTACTTC. Residues: CATSRDRREQYF. Combining the CDR3 with reference TRBV15 and TRBJ2-7 gives the whole variable domain DAMVIQNPRYQVTQFGKPVTLSCSQTLNHNVMYWYQQKSSQAPKLLFHYYDKDFNNEADTPDNFQSRRPNTSFCFLDIRSPGLGDTAMYLCATSRDRREQYFGPGTRLTVT.